This T cell receptor (beta chain) was profiled in a study of blood T cells in healthy people across ages. The germline V gene encodes CDR1 MNHNY and CDR2 SVGAGI (reference sequence). V was trimmed by 2 bases and J by 1 base, leaving 12 bases between them. The CDR3 spans 16 residues. This clonotype came up a few times. Together with a sample-barcoded 5' primer, a J-beta primer mix was included in a second PCR lasting about 6 to 11 cycles. Every molecule of cDNA carried a tag from a template-switch adaptor with 12 random nucleotides. At least 3 million CDR3-containing paired-end reads were obtained per sample. TCRdb used MiXCR to reprocess the 5' RACE reads, holding one entry per CDR3 protein. The data contain 1.5 million to 2 million distinct CDR3 sequences, just under 50% of them singletons.

V is TRBV6-6 and J is TRBJ2-4, with TRBD2 as a possible D gene (6 bases). The sequencing input was blood. The sequence came from a woman aged 40 to 50 in good health. The chain's CDR3 is CASSYGEVSAKNIQYF. CDR3 bases: TGTGCCAGCAGTTACGGGGAGGTGTCGGCCAAAAACATTCAGTACTTC.